This T cell receptor beta chain was captured in a study of cytomegalovirus exposure and HLA in healthy donors. A word on this clone: Its cognate antigen is unknown.

With V trimmed by 2 bases and J by 2 bases, 5 bases remained unmatched. The CDR3 sequence is 15 residues long. Per germline, CDR1 SGHAT and CDR2 FQDESV (reference sequence). It was with 60 Vbeta and 13 Jbeta primers that the PCR ran. TCRdb's table, derived via immunoSEQ multiplex PCR, lists solely in-frame clones and lacks some. The sample shows 150,000 to 250,000 clones, 65% to 85% of them seen only once. Findings of the study overall: Rarity characterized most TCR sequences, yet some public TCRs appeared in many donors. Later, an analysis showed that TCR beta chains associated with HLA were more clonally expanded than others that were equally common.

J is TRBJ2-7 and V is TRBV11-1; TRBD2 matches at 8 bases. This sequence originates from a boy aged 2 to 9 in good health and CMV-seronegative. Sequencing was done on a sample of PBMCs. For the CDR3, the DNA is TGTGCCAGCAGCTTATCCGGGACTAGGACCTACGAGCAGTACTTC. It encodes CASSLSGTRTYEQYF.